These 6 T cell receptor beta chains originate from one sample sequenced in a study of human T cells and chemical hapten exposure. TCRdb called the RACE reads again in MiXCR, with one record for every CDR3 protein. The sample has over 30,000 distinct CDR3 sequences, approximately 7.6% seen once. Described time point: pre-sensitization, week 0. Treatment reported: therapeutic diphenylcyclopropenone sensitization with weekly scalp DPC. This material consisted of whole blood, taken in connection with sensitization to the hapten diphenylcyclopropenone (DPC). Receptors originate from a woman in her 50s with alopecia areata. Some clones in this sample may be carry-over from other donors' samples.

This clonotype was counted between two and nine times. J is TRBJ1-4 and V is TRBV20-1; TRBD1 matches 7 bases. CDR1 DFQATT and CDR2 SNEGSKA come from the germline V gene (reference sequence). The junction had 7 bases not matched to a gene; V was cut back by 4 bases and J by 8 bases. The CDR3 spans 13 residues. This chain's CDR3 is CSAKAGGGEKLFF. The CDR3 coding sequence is TGCAGTGCTAAGGCAGGGGGTGGAGAAAAACTGTTTTTT.

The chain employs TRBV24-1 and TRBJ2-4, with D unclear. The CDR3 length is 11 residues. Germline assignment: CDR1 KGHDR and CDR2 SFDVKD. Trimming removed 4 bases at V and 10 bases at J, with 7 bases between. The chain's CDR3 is CATSDGGIQYF. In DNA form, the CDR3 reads TGTGCCACCAGTGACGGTGGAATTCAGTACTTC.

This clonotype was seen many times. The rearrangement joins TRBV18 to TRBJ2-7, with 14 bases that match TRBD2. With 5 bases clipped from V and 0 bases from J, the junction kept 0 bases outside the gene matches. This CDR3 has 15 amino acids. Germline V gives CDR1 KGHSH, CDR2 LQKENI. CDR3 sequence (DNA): TGTGCCAGCTCAGGGACTAGCGGGAGCTCCTACGAGCAGTACTTC. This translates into CASSGTSGSSYEQYF.

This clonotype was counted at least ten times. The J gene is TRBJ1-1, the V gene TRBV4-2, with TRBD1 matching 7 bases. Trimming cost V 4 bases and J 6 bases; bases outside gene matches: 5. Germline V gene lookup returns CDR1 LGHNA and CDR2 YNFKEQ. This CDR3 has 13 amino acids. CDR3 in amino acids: CASSLNRGAEAFF. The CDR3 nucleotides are TGTGCCAGCAGCCTGAACAGGGGCGCTGAAGCTTTCTTT.

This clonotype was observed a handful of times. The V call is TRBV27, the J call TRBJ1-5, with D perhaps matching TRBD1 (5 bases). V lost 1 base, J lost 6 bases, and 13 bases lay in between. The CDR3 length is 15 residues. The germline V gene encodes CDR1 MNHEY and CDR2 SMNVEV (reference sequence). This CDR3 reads CASSLWPLGTQPQHF. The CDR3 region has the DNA TGTGCCAGCAGTTTATGGCCCTTGGGGACTCAGCCCCAGCATTTT.

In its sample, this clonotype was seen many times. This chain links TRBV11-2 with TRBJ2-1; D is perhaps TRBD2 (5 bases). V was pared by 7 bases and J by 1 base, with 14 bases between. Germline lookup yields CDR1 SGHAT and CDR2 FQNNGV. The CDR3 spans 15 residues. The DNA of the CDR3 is TGTGCCAGCACCAGGACGGACTCGTCCTACAATGAGCAGTTCTTC. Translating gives CASTRTDSSYNEQFF.